The 13 T cell receptor beta chains listed next were all sequenced from one sample in a study of blood T cell repertoires in COVID-19. TCRdb keeps only in-frame clones here, not all; method: immunoSEQ multiplex PCR. Here the sample spans 90,000 to 100,000 clones, about 90% being singletons. Sequencing was carried out using peripheral blood. Receptors originate from a man between 65 and 79 years old with acute or convalescent COVID-19.

The chain recombines TRBV6-1 with TRBJ1-6; D gene unclear. CDR1 and CDR2 from the germline V gene are MNHNS and SASEGT. V was shortened by 2 bases and J by 0 bases, with 14 bases between the two germline ends. This CDR3 has 18 residues. The CDR3 DNA sequence: TGTGCCAGCAGTGAACAACTCAGGCTTAGCTCCTATAATTCACCCCTCCACTTT. It specifies CASSEQLRLSSYNSPLHF.

V gene TRBV7-9 combines with J gene TRBJ2-3, with 15 positions matching TRBD2. J was trimmed by 5 bases and V by 5 bases; bases with no gene match: 5. The V gene's germline CDR1 is SEHNR and CDR2 FQNEAQ (reference sequence). This CDR3 comprises 16 residues. The chain's CDR3 is CASSAGGLAGGDTQYF. In nucleotides, the CDR3 is TGTGCCAGCAGCGCCGGGGGACTAGCGGGGGGAGATACGCAGTATTTT.

The V and J genes are TRBV18 and TRBJ1-1; D not resolved. From germline, CDR1 is KGHSH and CDR2 LQKENI. The CDR3 is 14 residues long. V lost 2 bases and J lost 8, with 15 bases in between. CDR3 protein: CASSPSGSHPEAFF. CDR3 nucleotides: TGTGCCAGCTCACCATCGGGGTCCCACCCCGAAGCTTTCTTT.

V is TRBV19 and J is TRBJ2-2; 7 bases are a match to TRBD1. Trimming cost V 7 bases and J 3 bases; bases outside gene matches: 5. CDR3 length: 14 residues. CDR1 is LNHDA, CDR2 SQIVND, per germline (reference sequence). The CDR3 sequence is CASKDRTYTGELFF. The DNA of the CDR3 is TGTGCCAGTAAGGACAGGACCTACACCGGGGAGCTGTTTTTT.

The chain carries TRBV7-9 and TRBJ1-2, with a tentative D call TRBD1 (6 bases). This CDR3 is 15 amino acids long. Trimming removed 1 base from V and 7 bases from J, with 16 bases in between. Germline values: CDR1 SEHNR, CDR2 FQNEAQ (reference sequence). CDR3: CASSLGGQPRAGYTF. The CDR3 DNA reads as TGTGCCAGCAGCTTAGGGGGGCAACCGCGAGCTGGCTACACCTTC.

CDR3 loop: CASSSSRQGKTEAFF. The CDR3 bases are TGCGCCAGCAGCTCAAGCAGACAGGGCAAGACTGAAGCTTTCTTT. The chain combines TRBV5-1 with TRBJ1-1; 7 positions match TRBD1. Germline V lookup: CDR1 SGHRS, CDR2 YFSETQ. V lost 3 bases to trimming and J lost 5 bases; unmatched junction nucleotides: 10. CDR3 size: 15 residues.

This chain joins TRBV11-1 and TRBJ2-3, with D tentatively TRBD2 (5 bases). Trimming took off 3 bases at V and 0 bases at J, with 10 bases between the two ends. In germline, CDR1 is SGHAT, CDR2 FQDESV (reference sequence). The CDR3 is made up of 15 amino acids. The CDR3 DNA reads TGTGCCAGCAGCTTTTTGGGCGGGAGCACAGATACGCAGTATTTT. Amino acid sequence: CASSFLGGSTDTQYF.

The gene calls are TRBV28 and TRBJ1-5, with TRBD1 matching 7 bases. V lost 5 bases, J lost 7 bases, and 11 bases stayed unmatched. Germline V gene lookup returns CDR1 MDHEN and CDR2 SYDVKM. The CDR3 contains 15 residues. CDR3 region: CASSLDKQGRQPQHF. The CDR3 DNA is TGTGCCAGCAGTCTCGATAAACAGGGGAGGCAGCCCCAGCATTTT.

As DNA, the CDR3 is TGTGCCAGTAGTATCCGGGAATTCAATCAGCCCCAGCATTTT. Its translation: CASSIREFNQPQHF. The rearrangement links TRBV19 to TRBJ1-5; the D is unclear. CDR3 length equals 14 residues. CDR1 LNHDA and CDR2 SQIVND come from the germline V gene (reference sequence). V dropped 3 bases and J dropped 3 bases, with 9 bases sitting between them.

The CDR3 here is CASSWGAGPTEAFF. The CDR3 DNA follows: TGTGCCAGCAGTTGGGGCGCGGGGCCCACTGAAGCTTTCTTT. The rearrangement links TRBV28 to TRBJ1-1; maybe TRBD1 (5 bases). Trimming shortened V by 4 bases and J by 4 bases, and 13 bases separated the two germline ends. The CDR3 contains 14 residues. CDR1 is MDHEN, CDR2 SYDVKM, per germline.

The chain couples TRBV6-5 to TRBJ1-4; 8 positions agree with TRBD1. Germline V gene lookup returns CDR1 MNHEY and CDR2 SVGAGI. This CDR3 region has 14 residues. V shed 6 bases and J 8 bases; nucleotides not matched to a gene: 8. The CDR3 sequence is CASRPGGEREKLFF. CDR3 bases: TGTGCCAGCAGGCCAGGGGGCGAGAGGGAAAAACTGTTTTTT.

The chain uses TRBV4-1 and TRBJ1-6, with 10 bases fitting TRBD1. The CDR3 has 19 amino acids. V shed 2 bases, J shed 0 bases, and the junction held 7 bases outside the gene matches. Germline CDR1 reads MGHRA; CDR2 reads YSYEKL. CDR3 loop: CASSQKTGGVSSYNSPLHF. DNA for the CDR3: TGCGCCAGCAGCCAAAAGACAGGGGGCGTGAGCTCCTATAATTCACCCCTCCACTTT.

The V gene is TRBV30, the J gene TRBJ1-3; D gene unclear. The CDR3 loop spans 13 amino acids. The V gene lost 0 bases and the J gene lost 4 bases, with 7 bases spanning the gap. The germline CDR1 and CDR2 sequences are GTSNPN and SVGIG (reference sequence). The chain's CDR3 is CAWSVLSGNTIYF. The CDR3, as DNA: TGTGCCTGGAGTGTGCTGAGCGGAAACACCATATATTTT.